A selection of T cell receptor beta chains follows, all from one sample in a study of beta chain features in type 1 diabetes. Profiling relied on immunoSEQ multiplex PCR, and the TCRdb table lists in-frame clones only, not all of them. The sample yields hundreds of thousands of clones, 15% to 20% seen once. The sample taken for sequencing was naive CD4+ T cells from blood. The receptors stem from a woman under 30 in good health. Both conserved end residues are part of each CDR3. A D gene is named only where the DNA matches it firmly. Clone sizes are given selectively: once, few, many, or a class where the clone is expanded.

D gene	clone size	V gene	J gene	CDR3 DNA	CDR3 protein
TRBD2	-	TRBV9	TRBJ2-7	TGTGCCAGCAGCGTAGGGACTAGCGGGAGTGGCGAGCAGTACTTC	CASSVGTSGSGEQYF
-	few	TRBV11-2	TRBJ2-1	TGTGCCAGCAGCTTAAGACTAAACTACAATGAGCAGTTCTTC	CASSLRLNYNEQFF
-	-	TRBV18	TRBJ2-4	TGTGCCAGCTCACCCACAGGGTGGGGAGCCAAAAACATTCAGTACTTC	CASSPTGWGAKNIQYF
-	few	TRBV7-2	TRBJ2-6	TGTGCCAGCAGCTTAGGTTGGAGGGCTGGGGCCAACGTCCTGACTTTC	CASSLGWRAGANVLTF
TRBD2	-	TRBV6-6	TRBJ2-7	TGTGCCAGCAGTTACGAGACTAGCGGGACCTACGAGCAGTACTTC	CASSYETSGTYEQYF
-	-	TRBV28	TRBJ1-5	TGTGCCAGCAGTTCGGGGGGGAACAGCAATCAGCCCCAGCATTTT	CASSSGGNSNQPQHF
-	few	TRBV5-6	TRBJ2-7	TGTGCCAGCAGCTGGGGACCTTACGAGCAGTACTTC	CASSWGPYEQYF
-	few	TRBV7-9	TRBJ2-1	TGTGCCAGCACGACCCGGACTATCGGTTTCAATGAGCAGTTCTTC	CASTTRTIGFNEQFF
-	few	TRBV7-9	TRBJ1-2	TGTGCCAGCAGCCCGCGTCGTGGTTATGGCTACACCTTC	CASSPRRGYGYTF
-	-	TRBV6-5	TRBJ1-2	TGTGCCAGCAGTCGAACAGGGTCCAGCTATGGCTACACCTTC	CASSRTGSSYGYTF
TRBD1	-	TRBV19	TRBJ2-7	TGTGCCAGTAGTAGACAGGGCGTAGAGCGCGACTCCTACGAGCAGTACTTC	CASSRQGVERDSYEQYF
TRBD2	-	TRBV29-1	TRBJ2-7	TGCAGCGTGGGACTAGCGGGAGTAATCGGCTACGAGCAGTACTTC	CSVGLAGVIGYEQYF
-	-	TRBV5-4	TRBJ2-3	TGTGCCAGCAGCTTGGCCGGGATCACAGATACGCAGTATTTT	CASSLAGITDTQYF
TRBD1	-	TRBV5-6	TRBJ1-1	TGTGCCAGCAGCTTGAGGTCCAGGGGGTCCACTGAAGCTTTCTTT	CASSLRSRGSTEAFF
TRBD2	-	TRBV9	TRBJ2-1	TGTGCCAGCAGCCCTAGCGGGGACCCTTACAATGAGCAGTTCTTC	CASSPSGDPYNEQFF
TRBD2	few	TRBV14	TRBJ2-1	TGTGCCAGCAGCCAAGTTTATGCCGGGAGGGGTTACAATGAGCAGTTCTTC	CASSQVYAGRGYNEQFF